The 5 T cell receptor beta chains reported below all come from one sample, sequenced in a study of blood T cell repertoires in COVID-19. TCRdb's table, derived via immunoSEQ multiplex PCR, lists solely in-frame clones and lacks some. This table holds roughly 150,000 clones, just under 80% found once. Sequenced input: peripheral blood. The receptors originated from a woman older than 75 with acute or convalescent COVID-19.

The chain uses TRBV11-2 and TRBJ2-7, with D perhaps matching TRBD1 (6 bases). CDR3 length equals 12 residues. V shed 5 bases and J shed 11 bases, with 16 bases lying between them. Germline V gene lookup returns CDR1 SGHAT and CDR2 FQNNGV. CDR3 protein: CASSAQGVPKYF. The CDR3 nucleotides are TGTGCCAGCAGCGCACAGGGTGTCCCGAAGTACTTC.

The chain combines TRBV18 with TRBJ1-1; TRBD1 agrees at 11 bases. CDR1 and CDR2 (germline): KGHSH, LQKENI. The CDR3 has 16 amino acids. V lost 4 bases to trimming and J lost 5 bases; unmatched junction nucleotides: 9. CDR3: CASSLSGTGGQTEAFF. CDR3 DNA: TGTGCCAGCTCACTATCCGGGACAGGGGGGCAAACTGAAGCTTTCTTT.

As regards this clone: The same CDR3 is also encoded by other DNA sequences in this sample. V and J are TRBV29-1 and TRBJ2-1, with D maybe TRBD2 (6 bases). Between the trimmed V and J ends, which lost 6 bases and 4 bases, there was a span of 13 bases. Germline-derived CDR1 and CDR2 are SQVTM and ANQGSEA. CDR3 length: 13 residues. This chain's CDR3 is CSVEGTEYNEQFF. CDR3 DNA: TGCAGCGTGGAGGGAACAGAGTACAATGAGCAGTTCTTC.

The rearrangement joins TRBV3-1 (or the pseudogene TRBV3-2) to TRBJ1-6, with 8 bases identical to TRBD1. Germline V gene lookup returns CDR1 LGHDT and CDR2 YNNKEL (reference sequence). The CDR3 covers 17 residues. V lost 4 bases to trimming and J lost 2 bases; unmatched junction nucleotides: 7. The CDR3 sequence is CASSPDRVGAYNSPLHF. The CDR3 DNA reads TGTGCCAGCAGCCCGGACAGGGTAGGGGCCTATAATTCACCCCTCCACTTT.

This sequence joins TRBV6-5 and TRBJ1-2, with 7 bases identical to TRBD1. Trimming took 6 bases from V and 8 from J; bases not matched to a gene: 9. This CDR3 region has 13 residues. In germline, CDR1 is MNHEY, CDR2 SVGAGI. The chain's CDR3 is CASRHRGLTGYTF. CDR3 sequence (DNA): TGTGCCAGCAGGCACAGGGGACTGACGGGCTACACCTTC.